A single sample gave rise to the 20 T cell receptor beta chains below, sequenced in a study of cytomegalovirus exposure and HLA in healthy donors. The PCR contained 60 Vbeta and 13 Jbeta primers. Using immunoSEQ multiplex PCR, the repertoire was profiled, and TCRdb retains in-frame clones only, with some absent. The table includes under 200,000 clones, around 78% detected once. Input material: PBMCs. The receptors were sampled from a woman between 25 and 40 years old in good health and CMV-seropositive.

This sequence joins TRBV27 and TRBJ2-1; 7 bases map to TRBD2. CDR3 length equals 15 residues. Trimming took 2 bases from V and 6 from J; bases not matched to a gene: 7. The germline V gene encodes CDR1 MNHEY and CDR2 SMNVEV (reference sequence). This CDR3 reads CASSLGGGVANEQFF. The CDR3 DNA sequence: TGTGCCAGCAGTTTAGGGGGAGGGGTAGCCAATGAGCAGTTCTTC.

About this clone: One end of the junction is discordant with germline, which a read error may explain. In DNA form, the CDR3 reads TGCAGTGCTAGAGACATAGATGCGCAGTATTTT. This encodes CSARDIDAQYF. The rearrangement joins TRBV20-1 to TRBJ2-3; D not certain. CDR1 and CDR2 (germline): DFQATT, SNEGSKA (reference sequence). The CDR3 covers 11 residues.

The V call is TRBV4-3, the J call TRBJ1-4; weak D call: TRBD1 (6 bases). The CDR3 has 18 amino acids. Trimming cost V 0 bases and J 1 base, with 15 bases left between them. Germline V lookup: CDR1 LGHNA, CDR2 YSLEER. The CDR3 coding sequence is TGCGCCAGCAGCCAAGAGAGAGCGGGGGGCAGAACTAATGAAAAACTGTTTTTT. It specifies CASSQERAGGRTNEKLFF.

The chain recombines TRBV7-8 with TRBJ2-3; TRBD2 aligns across 9 bases. Trimming at V came to 7 bases and at J to 2 bases, leaving 16 bases not matched to a gene. The CDR3 sequence is 18 residues long. From germline, CDR1 is SGHVS and CDR2 FQNEAQ. The CDR3 loop is CASTMSGGIIPNTDTQYF. CDR3 nucleotides: TGTGCCAGCACCATGAGCGGGGGGATAATCCCTAACACAGATACGCAGTATTTT.

The chain uses TRBV4-3 and TRBJ2-4; 10 bases agree with TRBD2. Germline loops: CDR1 LGHNA, CDR2 YSLEER. J lost 0 bases, V lost 0 bases, and 14 bases had no gene match. The CDR3 sequence is 21 residues long. The CDR3 loop reads CASSQDRMASGRTLAKNIQYF. CDR3 nucleotides: TGCGCCAGCAGCCAAGATCGGATGGCTAGCGGGAGAACACTAGCCAAAAACATTCAGTACTTC.

The chain combines TRBV18 with TRBJ2-7; 7 positions match TRBD1. In germline, CDR1 is KGHSH, CDR2 LQKENI. V dropped 3 bases and J dropped 2; count of bases not matched to a gene: 7. This CDR3 region has 15 residues. CDR3 amino acids: CASSPLSGQTYEQYF. CDR3 in DNA: TGTGCCAGCTCACCCCTCTCGGGACAGACCTACGAGCAGTACTTC.

The V gene is TRBV7-9, the J gene TRBJ2-6, with TRBD1 identical over 11 bases. V shed 5 bases and J 2 bases; nucleotides not matched to a gene: 8. The germline CDR1 and CDR2 sequences are SEHNR and FQNEAQ (reference sequence). The CDR3 is 18 amino acids. The CDR3 nucleotides are TGTGCCAGCAGCCATGGGACAGGGGGTCGTCCTGGGGCCAACGTCCTGACTTTC. It specifies CASSHGTGGRPGANVLTF.

This clone has a handful of counts. This chain links TRBV2 with TRBJ1-4; D possibly corresponds to TRBD1 (6 bases). The length of the CDR3 is 15 residues. Per germline, CDR1 SNHLY and CDR2 FYNNEI. Between the trimmed V and J ends, which lost 3 bases and 4 bases, there was a span of 12 bases. For the CDR3, the DNA is TGTGCCAGCAGTGAGAGGGCAGGGGTTAATGAAAAACTGTTTTTT. It codes for CASSERAGVNEKLFF.

This clone was seen a few times. V and J are TRBV7-2 and TRBJ2-1; D is undetermined. With 1 base removed from V and 2 bases from J, the gap between germline ends came to 6 bases. The CDR3 is made up of 14 amino acids. The germline V gene encodes CDR1 SGHTA and CDR2 FQGNSA. The CDR3 sequence is CASSLESTYNEQFF. The CDR3 DNA follows: TGTGCCAGCAGCTTAGAGTCTACCTACAATGAGCAGTTCTTC.

J is TRBJ2-3 and V is TRBV4-3; 7 bases fit TRBD2. Germline-derived CDR1 and CDR2 are LGHNA and YSLEER. This CDR3 has 17 amino acids. V shed 1 base and J 0 bases; nucleotides not matched to a gene: 7. CDR3 in DNA: TGCGCCAGCAGCCAAGGAGACCGGGACTACAGCACAGATACGCAGTATTTT. Translation: CASSQGDRDYSTDTQYF.

CDR3 coding DNA: TGTGCCAGCAGCCCGACAGGGGCCGGTCAGCCCCAGCATTTT. It codes for CASSPTGAGQPQHF. The V call is TRBV6-5, the J call TRBJ1-5, with 8 bases aligning to TRBD1. The CDR3 has 14 residues. Trimming took 6 bases from V and 6 from J; bases not matched to a gene: 7. Germline V lookup: CDR1 MNHEY, CDR2 SVGAGI.

The chain recombines TRBV6-1 with TRBJ1-1; D not certain. The CDR3 spans 13 residues. Germline CDR1 reads MNHNS; CDR2 reads SASEGT. The V gene lost 5 bases and the J gene lost 0 bases, with 7 bases spanning the gap. CDR3 nucleotide sequence: TGTGCCAGCAGTTTTCAGATGAACACTGAAGCTTTCTTT. Its protein is CASSFQMNTEAFF.

The chain is built from TRBV27 and TRBJ2-3; possible D gene TRBD2, 7 bases. The germline V gene has CDR1 MNHEY and CDR2 SMNVEV (reference sequence). Trimming shortened V by 5 bases and J by 6 bases, and 27 bases separated the two germline ends. The CDR3 runs 18 residues. Written as DNA, the CDR3 is TGTGCCAGCAGTCGGCGGGCTTGGGGGGGGGCTGGCCTCGATACGCAGTATTTT. The encoded protein is CASSRRAWGGAGLDTQYF.

The chain recombines TRBV7-2 with TRBJ1-4, with TRBD1 matching over 7 bases. CDR1 is SGHTA, CDR2 FQGNSA, per germline. V dropped 3 bases and J dropped 0; count of bases not matched to a gene: 1. The CDR3 covers 15 residues. The CDR3 nucleotides are TGTGCCAGCAGCTTTACAGGGGCAACTAATGAAAAACTGTTTTTT. Translation gives CASSFTGATNEKLFF.

The chain recombines TRBV30 with TRBJ2-5, with 14 bases matching TRBD2. With V trimmed by 5 bases and J by 7 bases, 0 bases remained unmatched. There are 12 residues in the CDR3. Germline CDR1 reads GTSNPN; CDR2 reads SVGIG (reference sequence). The CDR3 bases are TGTGCCTGGGGACTAGCGGGAGGGACCCAGTACTTC. Translated, it gives CAWGLAGGTQYF.

V and J are TRBV6-6 and TRBJ1-4; weak D call: TRBD1 (6 bases). V was shortened by 5 bases and J by 7 bases, with 11 bases between the two germline ends. This CDR3 is built from 13 residues. The germline V gene has CDR1 MNHNY and CDR2 SVGAGI (reference sequence). The DNA of the CDR3 is TGTGCCAGCAGTGCTCAGGGGTCTGAAAAACTGTTTTTT. Translation gives CASSAQGSEKLFF.

The J gene is TRBJ1-1, the V gene TRBV5-8, with 8 nucleotides matching TRBD1. Germline assignment: CDR1 SGHTS and CDR2 YDEGEE. CDR3 size: 15 residues. V lost 4 bases to trimming and J lost 1 base; unmatched junction nucleotides: 6. CDR3 in amino acids: CASSIDRGWNTEAFF. The CDR3 nucleotides are TGTGCCAGCAGCATAGACAGGGGTTGGAACACTGAAGCTTTCTTT.

This chain links TRBV7-2 with TRBJ1-1, with 8 bases identical to TRBD1. Germline trimming cut 4 bases from V and 0 bases from J; bases unmatched to any gene: 7. The CDR3 consists of 16 residues. Germline CDR1 is SGHTA and CDR2 is FQGNSA. The CDR3 is CASSSGTGFMNTEAFF. The CDR3 nucleotides read TGTGCCAGCAGCTCCGGGACAGGATTCATGAACACTGAAGCTTTCTTT.

A word on this clone: At one of its ends the junction is not consistent with the germline gene, which may arise from a read error. V gene TRBV11-2 combines with J gene TRBJ1-2; D is unresolved. This CDR3 comprises 13 residues. Germline V gives CDR1 SGHAT, CDR2 FQNNGV. CDR3 residues: CASSLTPGYDYTF. In DNA, the CDR3 is TGTGCCAGCAGCTTGACCCCCGGGTATGACTACACCTTC.

The chain carries TRBV6-1 and TRBJ1-2; D not resolved. The V gene lost 8 bases and the J gene lost 0 bases, with 13 bases spanning the gap. Germline assignment: CDR1 MNHNS and CDR2 SASEGT. The CDR3 sequence is 14 residues long. CDR3 loop: CASAVSQANYGYTF. The CDR3 bases are TGTGCCAGCGCGGTAAGCCAAGCTAACTATGGCTACACCTTC.